These T cell receptor beta chains were read from a single sample in a study of molecular identifiers for immune sequencing clone quantification. TCRdb passed the PCR reads through MiXCR, listing each CDR3 protein once. There are a few hundred thousand distinct CDR3 sequences in the sample; roughly a quarter occur only once, and about 0.73% lies in the top ten. The specimen sequenced was naive CD8+ T cells from blood, with Jurkat cell RNA spiked in. Every receptor here comes from a human donor in good health. Some libraries in this study had Jurkat cell RNA spiked in. The conserved cysteine and the conserved F or W are not part of the CDR3 here. Fields, in order: J gene, V gene, clone size, CDR3 protein. Where a row states a size, it is once, few, many or the class of an expanded clone; other rows omit it.

J gene: TRBJ2-7
V gene: TRBV5-1
clone size: -
CDR3 protein: ASSLSPGPPYAPY

J gene: TRBJ1-4
V gene: TRBV13
clone size: many
CDR3 protein: ASSLVAAEKLF

J gene: TRBJ2-2
V gene: TRBV5-4
clone size: many
CDR3 protein: ASSRGGELF

J gene: TRBJ2-7
V gene: TRBV4-1
clone size: few
CDR3 protein: ASSQESPGPYEQY

J gene: TRBJ2-1
V gene: TRBV13
clone size: few
CDR3 protein: ASSLRTGFNDEQF

J gene: TRBJ2-2
V gene: TRBV6-2/TRBV6-3
clone size: -
CDR3 protein: ASSYFGPNAGELF

J gene: TRBJ2-3
V gene: TRBV5-1
clone size: many
CDR3 protein: ASSLGVLLSTDTQY

J gene: TRBJ1-1
V gene: TRBV6-2/TRBV6-3
clone size: many
CDR3 protein: ASSPGLEAF

J gene: TRBJ2-3
V gene: TRBV20-1
clone size: -
CDR3 protein: SARDYGQGRTDTQY

J gene: TRBJ1-3
V gene: TRBV4-3
clone size: -
CDR3 protein: ASSQWTGGNPGNTIY

J gene: TRBJ2-7
V gene: TRBV6-2/TRBV6-3
clone size: few
CDR3 protein: ASSPFLEEGEQY

J gene: TRBJ1-1
V gene: TRBV4-3
clone size: -
CDR3 protein: ASNVWEGNTEVF

J gene: TRBJ2-2
V gene: TRBV24-1
clone size: few
CDR3 protein: ATSDTRTGELF

J gene: TRBJ2-7
V gene: TRBV5-1
clone size: many
CDR3 protein: ASSTETGGFPYEQY

J gene: TRBJ2-3
V gene: TRBV7-6
clone size: many
CDR3 protein: ASSPDPGFTDTQY

J gene: TRBJ1-1
V gene: TRBV6-1
clone size: many
CDR3 protein: ASRIGPGTEAF

J gene: TRBJ2-7
V gene: TRBV6-5
clone size: few
CDR3 protein: ASSYSIFRSGRAYEQY

J gene: TRBJ1-1
V gene: TRBV5-1
clone size: many
CDR3 protein: ASSENPRLDNMNTEAF

J gene: TRBJ2-7
V gene: TRBV19
clone size: few
CDR3 protein: ASSIRDGSYEQY

J gene: TRBJ1-1
V gene: TRBV4-3
clone size: -
CDR3 protein: ASSQEYPGMNTEAF

J gene: TRBJ1-5
V gene: TRBV27
clone size: few
CDR3 protein: ASSAGHGGAQH

J gene: TRBJ2-3
V gene: TRBV7-9
clone size: many
CDR3 protein: ASSSKQGAYTDTQY

J gene: TRBJ2-7
V gene: TRBV20-1
clone size: -
CDR3 protein: SASFAGADEQY

J gene: TRBJ1-1
V gene: TRBV5-1
clone size: many
CDR3 protein: ASSFDRDYTEAF

J gene: TRBJ1-1
V gene: TRBV7-8
clone size: few
CDR3 protein: ATRTGATNTEAF

J gene: TRBJ2-3
V gene: TRBV4-2
clone size: -
CDR3 protein: ASSQEWNGYTDTQY

J gene: TRBJ2-3
V gene: TRBV9
clone size: -
CDR3 protein: ASSGGWILTGVDTQY

J gene: TRBJ2-3
V gene: TRBV7-9
clone size: -
CDR3 protein: ASSSPPAGQPSTDTQY

J gene: TRBJ2-5
V gene: TRBV14
clone size: -
CDR3 protein: ASSQELPGLAAGTQY

J gene: TRBJ1-2
V gene: TRBV14
clone size: many
CDR3 protein: ASSQLSRSPNYGYT

J gene: TRBJ2-7
V gene: TRBV5-1
clone size: many
CDR3 protein: ASRPQRAGAYEQY

J gene: TRBJ2-5
V gene: TRBV7-9
clone size: few
CDR3 protein: ASTPGPQETQY

J gene: TRBJ2-1
V gene: TRBV7-9
clone size: few
CDR3 protein: ASRDQAGGPYNEQF

J gene: TRBJ2-6
V gene: TRBV11-2
clone size: few
CDR3 protein: ASSLGRRGSGANVLT

J gene: TRBJ1-1
V gene: TRBV28
clone size: few
CDR3 protein: ASSSPSGSEAF

J gene: TRBJ2-5
V gene: TRBV27
clone size: many
CDR3 protein: ASSLGHQETQY

J gene: TRBJ2-4
V gene: TRBV7-8
clone size: many
CDR3 protein: ASSLAAGFQY

J gene: TRBJ2-3
V gene: TRBV20-1
clone size: -
CDR3 protein: SARDSRESTDTQY

J gene: TRBJ2-5
V gene: TRBV19
clone size: few
CDR3 protein: ASSIDDMGETQY

J gene: TRBJ2-7
V gene: TRBV20-1
clone size: few
CDR3 protein: SARALATNSYEQY

J gene: TRBJ1-5
V gene: TRBV27
clone size: -
CDR3 protein: ASSLGGVTEPQH

J gene: TRBJ2-1
V gene: TRBV21-1
clone size: few
CDR3 protein: ASISRARNEQF

J gene: TRBJ1-1
V gene: TRBV5-6
clone size: many
CDR3 protein: ASSSVGNTEAF

J gene: TRBJ1-1
V gene: TRBV27
clone size: -
CDR3 protein: ASSPNPSKTPEAF

J gene: TRBJ2-7
V gene: TRBV28
clone size: many
CDR3 protein: ASSFRAYEQY

J gene: TRBJ2-3
V gene: TRBV7-9
clone size: few
CDR3 protein: ASSPYWTSGSDADTQY

J gene: TRBJ1-1
V gene: TRBV7-8
clone size: few
CDR3 protein: ASSTTGIATEAF

J gene: TRBJ2-7
V gene: TRBV4-3
clone size: -
CDR3 protein: ASSQDLTGSSYEQY

J gene: TRBJ1-5
V gene: TRBV6-5
clone size: -
CDR3 protein: ASSYGGSNQPPH

J gene: TRBJ2-2
V gene: TRBV4-3
clone size: few
CDR3 protein: ASSQDRVSTGELF

J gene: TRBJ1-5
V gene: TRBV28
clone size: few
CDR3 protein: ASNLNRDNPGTSWDQPQH

J gene: TRBJ2-3
V gene: TRBV11-2
clone size: once
CDR3 protein: ASSLELKEVAGGITDTQY

J gene: TRBJ2-7
V gene: TRBV29-1
clone size: -
CDR3 protein: SATSRSPYEQY

J gene: TRBJ2-7
V gene: TRBV7-6
clone size: many
CDR3 protein: ASSLAAAGYEQY

J gene: TRBJ2-7
V gene: TRBV7-9
clone size: many
CDR3 protein: ASSLPGGYEQY

J gene: TRBJ2-1
V gene: TRBV2
clone size: few
CDR3 protein: ASSSGSYNEQF

J gene: TRBJ1-4
V gene: TRBV28
clone size: many
CDR3 protein: ASTSPPEATNEKLF

J gene: TRBJ2-5
V gene: TRBV11-2
clone size: few
CDR3 protein: ASSLDRPGTGEETQY

J gene: TRBJ2-7
V gene: TRBV27
clone size: -
CDR3 protein: TSSQGTDSYEQY